Described below is a single T cell receptor beta chain sequence and its context. During colonoscopy, one to two rectal pinch biopsies were collected. The sample is drawn from a study of pediatric ulcerative colitis. Study overall: Disease was pancolitis in roughly 7 and left-sided in two, histology-confirmed.

The CDR3 totals 13 residues. The germline V gene encodes CDR1 MGHDK and CDR2 SYGVNS. J was trimmed by 5 bases and V by 6 bases; bases with no gene match: 6. Measured with immunoSEQ multiplex PCR; TCRdb has only the in-frame clones, and not every one. The data hold fewer than 30,000 clones, with more than 65% observed a single time. The chain joins TRBV25-1 to TRBJ2-5; 7 bases are shared with TRBD2. The TCR originated in a boy aged 5 to 17 with severe ulcerative colitis. The specimen was gut tissue. For the CDR3, the DNA is TGTGCCAGCAGAGCGGGAAAGGGGGAGACCCAGTACTTC. This gives the protein CASRAGKGETQYF.